Listed below are T cell receptor beta chains from one sample, sequenced in a study of T cell changes during pregnancy in multiple sclerosis. Assay used: immunoSEQ multiplex PCR; TCRdb lists only in-frame clones, some missing. The sample lists roughly 80,000 clones; about 93% were seen once. The source was peripheral blood, collected after pregnancy. Every receptor here comes from a female donor in good health, enrolled as a control in a pregnancy study. CDR3s leave out the opening cysteine and the closing phenylalanine or tryptophan.

V gene: TRBV27
CDR3 protein: ASSFEGPYEQY

V gene: TRBV29-1
CDR3 protein: SVFGTGSTKQY

V gene: TRBV5-6
CDR3 protein: ASSEARLGTDTQY

V gene: TRBV5-1
CDR3 protein: ASSTGSTATYEQY

V gene: TRBV9
CDR3 protein: ASSPRRDGSTEAF

V gene: TRBV7-2
CDR3 protein: ASRGGGGYEQY

V gene: TRBV6-1
CDR3 protein: ASSGRVAGASYEQY

V gene: TRBV6-5
CDR3 protein: ASSQDRGLYYGYT

V gene: TRBV6-1
CDR3 protein: ASTPRTVTGELF

V gene: TRBV6-4
CDR3 protein: ASSARTNHEQF

V gene: TRBV29-1
CDR3 protein: SVDGRGRCEKLF

V gene: TRBV7-2
CDR3 protein: ASSRLRTSGSGGEQF

V gene: TRBV13
CDR3 protein: ASSLGTRGTGLGQY

V gene: TRBV4-1
CDR3 protein: ASSQDPAGGIRNEQF

V gene: TRBV30
CDR3 protein: AWSVGGYNEQF

V gene: TRBV5-1
CDR3 protein: ASSLFGGLTEGYEQY

V gene: TRBV19
CDR3 protein: ASSIAASLLNQPQH

V gene: TRBV5-4
CDR3 protein: ASSLTSGGTDTQY

V gene: TRBV9
CDR3 protein: ASSPTLAGAEQY

V gene: TRBV30
CDR3 protein: AWSVGLAGTRETQY

V gene: TRBV27
CDR3 protein: ASSFAGNTEAF

V gene: TRBV6-4
CDR3 protein: ASRLQGARDGYT

V gene: TRBV20-1
CDR3 protein: SASAEDEQY

V gene: TRBV5-6
CDR3 protein: ASSFIYRGIEDGYT

V gene: TRBV27
CDR3 protein: ASSPRLAGLETQY

V gene: TRBV29-1
CDR3 protein: SVGTPSGNPDTQY

V gene: TRBV7-9
CDR3 protein: ASSLTSGTYEQY

V gene: TRBV7-9
CDR3 protein: ASSPTGLATHEQY

V gene: TRBV15
CDR3 protein: ATSRGTAYGYT

V gene: TRBV4-3
CDR3 protein: ASSHWGLAEYTDTQY

V gene: TRBV25-1
CDR3 protein: ASSVGGEKLF

V gene: TRBV7-9
CDR3 protein: ASSAKGLAGTGELF

V gene: TRBV4-2
CDR3 protein: ASSQAGREWETQY

V gene: TRBV9
CDR3 protein: ASSVGGTSGINEQF

V gene: TRBV4-1
CDR3 protein: ASSQDWWGTGVRETQY

V gene: TRBV19
CDR3 protein: ASNGGFANTEAF

V gene: TRBV19
CDR3 protein: ASSTLAGGTSTDTQY

V gene: TRBV18
CDR3 protein: ASSPPTGDFQETQY

V gene: TRBV18
CDR3 protein: ASSPRPSGGRRNEQF

V gene: TRBV28
CDR3 protein: ASIQGWGNQPQH

V gene: TRBV2
CDR3 protein: ASTSDRGAKNIQY

V gene: TRBV7-9
CDR3 protein: ASSLKTGTEAF

V gene: TRBV5-8
CDR3 protein: ASSPGPGQGMNGYT

V gene: TRBV5-6
CDR3 protein: ASSPPSGRWSEQF

V gene: TRBV30
CDR3 protein: AWSFAPRTEAF

V gene: TRBV6-6
CDR3 protein: ASRGGGSQAKNIQY

V gene: TRBV2
CDR3 protein: ASSQWAGGYT

V gene: TRBV6-6
CDR3 protein: ASNPLGGQPQH

V gene: TRBV6-5
CDR3 protein: ASGALTDTQY

V gene: TRBV19
CDR3 protein: ASSIGGLAGYPEQY

V gene: TRBV7-9
CDR3 protein: ASSRQGFSGNTIY

V gene: TRBV11-2
CDR3 protein: ASSPPGQGLVTEAF

V gene: TRBV2
CDR3 protein: ASSLRTDTQY

V gene: TRBV28
CDR3 protein: ASSLIQGGQPQH

V gene: TRBV5-5
CDR3 protein: ASSEGPLYEQY

V gene: TRBV7-2
CDR3 protein: ASSVGYAGTQRSEQY

V gene: TRBV19
CDR3 protein: ASSRQGNQPQH

V gene: TRBV7-8
CDR3 protein: ASSATGGFGQPQH

V gene: TRBV30
CDR3 protein: AWNGGVKETQY

V gene: TRBV28
CDR3 protein: ASSSPLASRADTQY